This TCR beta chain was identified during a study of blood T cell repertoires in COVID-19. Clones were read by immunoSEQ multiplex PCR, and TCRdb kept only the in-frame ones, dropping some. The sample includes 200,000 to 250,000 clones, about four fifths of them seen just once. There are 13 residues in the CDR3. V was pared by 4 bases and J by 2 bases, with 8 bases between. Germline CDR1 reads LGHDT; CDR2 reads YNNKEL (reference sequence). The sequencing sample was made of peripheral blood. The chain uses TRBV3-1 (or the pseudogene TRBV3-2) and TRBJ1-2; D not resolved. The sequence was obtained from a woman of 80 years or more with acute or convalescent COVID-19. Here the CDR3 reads CASSPAGNYGYTF. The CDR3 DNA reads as TGTGCCAGCAGCCCGGCGGGGAACTATGGCTACACCTTC.